The T cell receptor beta chain described here comes from a study of T cells in Graves' hyperthyroidism and ophthalmopathy. There were TCR beta CDR3 regions amplified from RNA transcripts. The HTBI set primed first-round TCR CDR3 RT-PCR. TCRdb redid the calling of the multiplex PCR reads with MiXCR, one entry per CDR3 protein. The sample shows some 620,000 distinct CDR3 sequences, roughly 16% of them seen only once. Clinical symptoms, serum thyroxine and TRAb, thyroid ultrasound and orbital computed tomography were used for the diagnoses. Looked up from germline, CDR1 is DFQATT and CDR2 is SNEGSKA (reference sequence). Deletions cut 3 bases from V and 0 bases from J, with 12 bases between. The CDR3 spans 15 residues. There are many counts of this clonotype.

Specimen: blood. V and J are TRBV20-1 and TRBJ2-1; D remains ambiguous. This receptor was obtained from a woman in her thirties with Graves' hyperthyroidism. DNA of the CDR3: TGCAGTGCTAGGGCCGTATCTAGCTCCTACAATGAGCAGTTCTTC. This codes for CSARAVSSSYNEQFF.